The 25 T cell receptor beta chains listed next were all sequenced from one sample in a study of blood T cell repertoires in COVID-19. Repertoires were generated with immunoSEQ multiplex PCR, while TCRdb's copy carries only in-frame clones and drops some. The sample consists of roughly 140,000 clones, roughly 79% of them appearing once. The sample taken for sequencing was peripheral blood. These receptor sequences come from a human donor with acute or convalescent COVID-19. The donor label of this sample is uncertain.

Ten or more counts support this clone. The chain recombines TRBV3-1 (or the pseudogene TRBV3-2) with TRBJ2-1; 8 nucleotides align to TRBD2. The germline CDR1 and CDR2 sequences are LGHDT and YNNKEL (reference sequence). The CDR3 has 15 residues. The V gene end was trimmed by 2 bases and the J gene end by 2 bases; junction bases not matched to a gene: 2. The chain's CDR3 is CASSQSGGAYNEQFF. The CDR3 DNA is TGTGCCAGCAGCCAAAGCGGGGGAGCCTACAATGAGCAGTTCTTC.

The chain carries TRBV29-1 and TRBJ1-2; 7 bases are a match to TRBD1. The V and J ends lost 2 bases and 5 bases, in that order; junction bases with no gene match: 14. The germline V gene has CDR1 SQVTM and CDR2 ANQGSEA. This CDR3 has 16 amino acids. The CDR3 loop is CSVEPYSRGGPYGYTF. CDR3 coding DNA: TGCAGCGTTGAACCCTACTCACGAGGGGGCCCTTATGGCTACACCTTC.

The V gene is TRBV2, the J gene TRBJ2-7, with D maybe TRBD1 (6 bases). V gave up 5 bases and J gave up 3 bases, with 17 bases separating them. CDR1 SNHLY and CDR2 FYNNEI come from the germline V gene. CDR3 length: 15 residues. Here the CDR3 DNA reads TGTGCCAGCAGTAACAGGGCCCAGAACCACTACGAGCAGTACGTC. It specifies CASSNRAQNHYEQYV.

CDR3: CASSPLQSEQFF. The DNA of the CDR3 is TGTGCCAGCAGCCCCTTACAAAGTGAGCAGTTCTTC. The chain couples TRBV7-3 to TRBJ2-1; D remains unclear. The V and J ends lost 5 bases and 9 bases respectively, with 11 bases between them. The CDR3 contains 12 residues. Germline V gene lookup returns CDR1 SGHTA and CDR2 FQGTGA. Full variable domain (rest looked up from reference TRBV7-3 and TRBJ2-1): GAGVSQTPSNKVTEKGKYVELRCDPISGHTALYWYRQSLGQGPEFLIYFQGTGAADDSGLPNDRFFAVRPEGSVSTLKIQRTERGDSAVYLCASSPLQSEQFFGPGTRLTVL.

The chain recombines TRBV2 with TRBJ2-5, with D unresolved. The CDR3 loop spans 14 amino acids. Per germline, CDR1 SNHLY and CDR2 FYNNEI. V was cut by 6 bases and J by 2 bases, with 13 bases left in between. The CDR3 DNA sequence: TGTGCCAGCAGGCCCCTCCCCGGGCAAGAGACCCAGTACTTC. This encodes CASRPLPGQETQYF. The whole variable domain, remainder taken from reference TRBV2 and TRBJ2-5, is EPEVTQTPSHQVTQMGQEVILRCVPISNHLYFYWYRQILGQKVEFLVSFYNNEISEKSEIFDDQFSVERPDGSNFTLKIRSTKLEDSAMYFCASRPLPGQETQYFGPGTRLLVL.

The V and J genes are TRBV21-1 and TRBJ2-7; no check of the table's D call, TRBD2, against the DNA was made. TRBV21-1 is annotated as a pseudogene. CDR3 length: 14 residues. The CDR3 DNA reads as TGTGCCAGCAGCAAACAAGTAGAATCCTACGAGCAGTACGTC. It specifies CASSKQVESYEQYV.

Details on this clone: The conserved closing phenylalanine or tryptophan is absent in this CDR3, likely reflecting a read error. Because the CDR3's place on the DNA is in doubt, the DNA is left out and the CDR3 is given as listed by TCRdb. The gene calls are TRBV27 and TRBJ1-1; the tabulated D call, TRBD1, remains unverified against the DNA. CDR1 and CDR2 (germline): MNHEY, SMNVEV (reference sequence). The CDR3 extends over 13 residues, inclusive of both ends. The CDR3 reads CASSFFGTGNFGN.

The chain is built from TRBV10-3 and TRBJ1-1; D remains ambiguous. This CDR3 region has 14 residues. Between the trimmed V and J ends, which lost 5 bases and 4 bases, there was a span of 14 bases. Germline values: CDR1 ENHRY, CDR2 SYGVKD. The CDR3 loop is CAISLGGLGTEAFF. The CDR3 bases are TGTGCCATCAGTTTAGGAGGGTTAGGCACTGAAGCTTTCTTT.

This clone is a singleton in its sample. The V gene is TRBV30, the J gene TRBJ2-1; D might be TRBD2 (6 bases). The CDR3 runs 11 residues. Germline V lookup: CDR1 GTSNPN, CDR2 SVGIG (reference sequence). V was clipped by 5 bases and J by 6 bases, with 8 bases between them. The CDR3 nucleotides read TGTGCCTGGGACGGGGGCAATGAGCAGTTCTTC. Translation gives CAWDGGNEQFF.

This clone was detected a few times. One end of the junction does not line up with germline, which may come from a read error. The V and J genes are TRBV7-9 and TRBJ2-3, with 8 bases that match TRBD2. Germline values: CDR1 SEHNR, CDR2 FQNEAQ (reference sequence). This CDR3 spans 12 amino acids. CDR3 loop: CASSLGAGALHF. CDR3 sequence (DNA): TGTGCCAGCAGCTTAGGAGCGGGGGCCCTTCATTTT.

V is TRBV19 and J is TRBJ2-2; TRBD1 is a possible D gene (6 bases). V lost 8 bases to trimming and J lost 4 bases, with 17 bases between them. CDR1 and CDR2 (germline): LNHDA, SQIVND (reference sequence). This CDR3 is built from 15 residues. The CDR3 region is CASAVRTALTGELFF. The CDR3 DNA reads TGTGCCAGTGCCGTAAGGACAGCCCTCACCGGGGAGCTGTTTTTT.

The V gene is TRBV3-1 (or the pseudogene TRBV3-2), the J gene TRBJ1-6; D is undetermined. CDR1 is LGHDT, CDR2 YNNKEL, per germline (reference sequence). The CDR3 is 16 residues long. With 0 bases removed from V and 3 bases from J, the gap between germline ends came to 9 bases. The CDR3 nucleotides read TGTGCCAGCAGCCAAGATGGCACCGACTATAATTCACCCCTCCACTTT. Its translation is CASSQDGTDYNSPLHF.

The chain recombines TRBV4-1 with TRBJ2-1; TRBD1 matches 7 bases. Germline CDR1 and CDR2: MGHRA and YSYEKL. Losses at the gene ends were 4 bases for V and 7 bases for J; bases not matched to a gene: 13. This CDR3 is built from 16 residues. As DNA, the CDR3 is TGCGCCAGCAGCCCCTACTCAGGGGGAGCGAGGAATGAGCAGTTCTTC. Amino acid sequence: CASSPYSGGARNEQFF.

The CDR3 nucleotides read TGTGCCAGCAGCTTAGGCGGGCTACTAAGCGGTGAGCAGTTCTTC. Translated: CASSLGGLLSGEQFF. V is TRBV5-4 and J is TRBJ2-1; D might be TRBD2 (5 bases). This CDR3 is 15 amino acids long. Trimming pared 2 bases from V and 9 bases from J, leaving 18 bases between. The germline CDR1 and CDR2 sequences are SGHNT and YYREEE (reference sequence). Full variable domain (remainder filled in from reference TRBV5-4 and TRBJ2-1): ETGVTQSPTHLIKTRGQQVTLRCSSQSGHNTVSWYQQALGQGPQFIFQYYREEENGRGNFPPRFSGLQFPNYSSELNVNALELDDSALYLCASSLGGLLSGEQFFGPGTRLTVL.

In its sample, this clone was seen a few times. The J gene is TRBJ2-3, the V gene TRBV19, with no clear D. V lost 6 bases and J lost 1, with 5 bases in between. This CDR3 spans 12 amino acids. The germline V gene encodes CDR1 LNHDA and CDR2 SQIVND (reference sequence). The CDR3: CASSRGTDTQYF. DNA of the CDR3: TGTGCCAGTAGCCGGGGCACAGATACGCAGTATTTT.

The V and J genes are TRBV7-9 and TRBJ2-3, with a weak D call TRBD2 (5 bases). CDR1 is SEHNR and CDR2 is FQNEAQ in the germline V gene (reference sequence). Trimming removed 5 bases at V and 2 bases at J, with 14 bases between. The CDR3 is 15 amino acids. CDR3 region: CASSRPAALTDTQYF. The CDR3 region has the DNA TGTGCCAGCAGCCGTCCAGCGGCCCTCACAGATACGCAGTATTTT.

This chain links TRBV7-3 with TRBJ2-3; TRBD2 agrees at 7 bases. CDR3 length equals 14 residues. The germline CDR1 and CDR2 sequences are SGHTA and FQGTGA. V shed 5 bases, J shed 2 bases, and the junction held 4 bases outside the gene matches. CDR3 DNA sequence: TGTGCCAGCAGCGGGGGGGACTTCACAGATACGCAGTATTTT. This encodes CASSGGDFTDTQYF.

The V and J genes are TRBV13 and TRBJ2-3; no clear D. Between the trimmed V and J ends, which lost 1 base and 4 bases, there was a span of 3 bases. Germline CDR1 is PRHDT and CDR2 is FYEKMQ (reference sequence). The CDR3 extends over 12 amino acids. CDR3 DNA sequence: TGTGCCAGCAGCTTAGTAGCAGATACGCAGTATTTT. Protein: CASSLVADTQYF.

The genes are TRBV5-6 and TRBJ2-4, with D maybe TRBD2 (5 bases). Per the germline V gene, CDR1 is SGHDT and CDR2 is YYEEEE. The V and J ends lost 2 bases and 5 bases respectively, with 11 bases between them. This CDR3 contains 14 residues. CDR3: CASSLPGGQNIQYF. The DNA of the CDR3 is TGTGCCAGCAGCTTACCCGGAGGCCAAAACATTCAGTACTTC.

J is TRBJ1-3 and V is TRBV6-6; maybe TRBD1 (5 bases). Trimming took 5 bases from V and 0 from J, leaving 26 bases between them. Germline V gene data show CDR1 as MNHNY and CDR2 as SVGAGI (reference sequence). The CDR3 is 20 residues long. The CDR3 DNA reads TGTGCCAGCAGTCCAATTCAACAGGAAAACTTAGTTCACTCTGGAAACACCATATATTTT. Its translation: CASSPIQQENLVHSGNTIYF.

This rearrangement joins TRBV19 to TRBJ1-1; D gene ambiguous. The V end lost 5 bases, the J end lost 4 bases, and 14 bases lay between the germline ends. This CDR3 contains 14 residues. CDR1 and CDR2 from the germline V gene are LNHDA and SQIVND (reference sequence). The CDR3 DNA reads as TGTGCCAGTAGTCTTACAGCGGACGTCACTGAAGCTTTCTTT. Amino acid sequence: CASSLTADVTEAFF.

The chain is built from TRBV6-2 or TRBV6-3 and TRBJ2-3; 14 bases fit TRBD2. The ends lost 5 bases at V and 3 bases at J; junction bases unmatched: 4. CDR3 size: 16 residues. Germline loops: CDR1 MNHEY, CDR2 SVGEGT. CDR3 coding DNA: TGTGCCAGCAGTCCGAGACTAGCGGGGGGGACAGATACGCAGTATTTT. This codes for CASSPRLAGGTDTQYF.

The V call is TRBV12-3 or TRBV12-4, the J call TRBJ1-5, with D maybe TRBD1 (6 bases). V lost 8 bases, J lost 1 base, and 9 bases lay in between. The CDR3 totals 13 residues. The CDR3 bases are TGTGCCAGCGGAAGGGGGAGCAATCAGCCCCAGCATTTT. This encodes CASGRGSNQPQHF.

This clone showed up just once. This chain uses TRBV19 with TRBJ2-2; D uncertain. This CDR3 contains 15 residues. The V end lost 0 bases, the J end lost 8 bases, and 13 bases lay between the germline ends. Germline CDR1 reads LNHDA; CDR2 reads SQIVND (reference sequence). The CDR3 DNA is TGTGCCAGTAGTATAGATCCCCAGAAAAATGGGGAGCTGTTTTTT. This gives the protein CASSIDPQKNGELFF.

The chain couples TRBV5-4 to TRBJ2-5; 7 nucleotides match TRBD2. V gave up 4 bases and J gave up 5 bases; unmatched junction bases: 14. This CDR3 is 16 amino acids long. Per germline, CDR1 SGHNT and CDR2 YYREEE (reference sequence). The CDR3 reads CASSPSQRRGGETQYF. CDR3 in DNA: TGTGCCAGCAGCCCCTCACAGAGGCGGGGAGGGGAGACCCAGTACTTC.